The sequence of this T cell receptor (beta chain) was determined in a study of cytomegalovirus exposure and HLA in healthy donors. Study-level points and caveats: The authors later found HLA-associated TCR beta chains more clonally expanded than equally common others.

As to this clone: As yet, its antigen is unknown.

With 60 Vbeta and 13 Jbeta primers, the PCR was carried out. Libraries were prepared by immunoSEQ multiplex PCR; TCRdb keeps only in-frame clonotypes and omits some of them. This table holds 130,000 or so clones, more than 60% found once. The germline V and J ends were trimmed by 5 bases and 4 bases, with 6 bases remaining between them. The CDR3 contains 12 residues. CDR1 MNHEY and CDR2 SMNVEV come from the germline V gene (reference sequence). The sequence derives from a woman in her thirties or forties in good health and CMV-seropositive. The chain uses TRBV27 and TRBJ1-3; TRBD1 is a possible D gene (5 bases). Sequencing was carried out using PBMCs. CDR3 residues: CASSPGGNTIYF. CDR3 coding DNA: TGTGCCAGCAGTCCAGGGGGAAACACCATATATTTT.